Below, one T cell receptor (beta chain) is given with its context. Its cognate antigen has yet to be identified. Per-base quality was not reported, and no clone a single base away is much larger than it. Amplification of TCR beta CDR3 regions was carried out from RNA transcripts. The first round of RT-PCR for the TCR CDR3 was performed with the HTBI primer set and the Qiagen OneStep RT-PCR kit. A second multiplex PCR round built the libraries, followed by size selection and purification. Sequencing of the libraries was done on an Illumina HiSeq2000 using paired-end 100 bp reads. Per the original workflow: SOAPnuke was used to process the raw data, throwing out any read that contained adapters or uncalled bases, had a mean Phred below 15, or lacked an exact constant-primer or identifier match. High-quality paired reads were merged using COPE v1.2.5, and each unique nucleotide sequence was defined as a clonotype. MiTCR v1.1 was used to align clonotypes to the IMGT TRBV, TRBD and TRBJ reference segments. The analysis included only V-J combinations with a frequency above 0.0001, which together covered about 99% of the repertoires. A TCS score was defined as the ratio of F50 (clonal expansion) to E x V (chaos), with BLOSUM62-based TCRdist applied between CDR3 peptides within each V-J. Welch's t-statistics and random forest reduced 500 to 550 V-J features to roughly 13, which were used in a naive Bayes classifier (R e1071). TCRdb itself trimmed the public reads at Q25 with fastp, ran MiXCR and retained productive beta chains. One record per CDR3 amino acid sequence lists the most common genes and DNA. Clone size and V and J calls follow TCRdb, not the original study. The sample table contains about 250,000 distinct CDR3 sequences; only one count was recorded for approximately 21% of them. The ten largest make up around 60% of the sample.

The data belong to a study of T cells in Graves' hyperthyroidism and ophthalmopathy (dated by TCRdb to the late 2010s). Background for the entire study: Peripheral blood samples were taken at initial diagnosis, before any treatment was given. A discovery cohort of approximately 100 patients, about 43 with Graves' ophthalmopathy and approximately 60 with stable Graves' hyperthyroidism, was used to find distinguishing TCR V-J signatures. An independent validation cohort of about 20 hyperthyroidism patients and 17 patients who later progressed to ophthalmopathy tested prospective prediction of ophthalmopathy. For training and testing, the approximately 97 patients in the discovery cohort were randomly divided in a 7:3 ratio. The study also compared thyroid tissue and blood T-cell repertoires from about six Graves' hyperthyroidism patients. After sampling, hyperthyroidism patients received methimazole starting at 30 mg daily, and ophthalmopathy patients received high-dose intravenous methylprednisolone. The paper reports TCR Vbeta CDR3 sequencing of 140 or so peripheral blood samples: under 45 ophthalmopathy, 70 to 85 hyperthyroidism and 17 progressor patients. Results and caveats for the whole study, not just this receptor: Sample size was not statistically predetermined, and blinding of investigators to group allocation was not performed. In validation, the model predicted progression to ophthalmopathy a median of around 6.5 months before onset, with about 67% sensitivity and roughly 79% specificity. A 13 V-J signature model separated ophthalmopathy from stable hyperthyroidism, with roughly 88% sensitivity and 81.08% specificity in cross-validation and 80%/75% in testing. Most expanded thyroid clonotypes (frequency above 0.001) were also detected in blood, suggesting blood repertoires may reflect thyroid immune responses.

Via the germline V gene, CDR1 is MNHNS and CDR2 SASEGT. The CDR3 starts with the cysteine, ends with the phenylalanine, and has 13 residues. The sequence is cut down to CDR3 DNA, 39 bases in frame from base 1. V gives up 5 bases and J gives up 8 bases, and the segment between their germline ends measures 15 bases. Ophthalmopathy patients had moderately to severely active disease, with a Clinical Activity Score of 3 or more, a NOSPECS grade of 4 or more, and a disease duration of less than 3 months. Any patient with an uncontrolled infection, another autoimmune disease, pregnancy or lactation was excluded. Diagnoses were established on the basis of clinical symptoms, serum thyroxine and TRAb, thyroid ultrasound, and orbital computed tomography. PBMCs were isolated from 7.5 to 10 ml of fresh peripheral blood by Ficoll-Paque density gradient centrifugation. Trizol reagent was used to extract total RNA, and RNA quality was then checked on an Agilent 2100 Bioanalyzer.

The chain couples TRBV6-1 to TRBJ1-2; the D gene remains uncertain. This clonotype was obtained from a man aged 25 to 40 with Graves' ophthalmopathy. Sample: blood. The sequenced DNA: TGTGCCAGCAGTCCCGACTCAGAGGAAGGCTACACCTTC. It specifies CASSPDSEEGYTF.